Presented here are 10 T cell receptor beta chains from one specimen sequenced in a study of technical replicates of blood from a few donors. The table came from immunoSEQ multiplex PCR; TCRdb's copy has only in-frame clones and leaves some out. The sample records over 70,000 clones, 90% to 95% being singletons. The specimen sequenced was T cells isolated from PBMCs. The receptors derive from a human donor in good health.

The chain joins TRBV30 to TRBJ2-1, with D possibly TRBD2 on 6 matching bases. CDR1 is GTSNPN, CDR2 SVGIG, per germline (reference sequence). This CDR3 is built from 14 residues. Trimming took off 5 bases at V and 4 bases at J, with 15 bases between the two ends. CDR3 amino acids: CAWYGTPKYNEQFF. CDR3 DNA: TGTGCCTGGTACGGGACTCCTAAATACAATGAGCAGTTCTTC.

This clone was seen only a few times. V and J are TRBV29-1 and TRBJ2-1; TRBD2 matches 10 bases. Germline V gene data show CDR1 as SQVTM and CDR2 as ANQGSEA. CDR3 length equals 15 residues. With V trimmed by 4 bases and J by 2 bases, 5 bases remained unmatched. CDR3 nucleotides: TGCAGCGTTGGGCTAGCGGGAGACCCCTACAATGAGCAGTTCTTC. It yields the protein CSVGLAGDPYNEQFF.

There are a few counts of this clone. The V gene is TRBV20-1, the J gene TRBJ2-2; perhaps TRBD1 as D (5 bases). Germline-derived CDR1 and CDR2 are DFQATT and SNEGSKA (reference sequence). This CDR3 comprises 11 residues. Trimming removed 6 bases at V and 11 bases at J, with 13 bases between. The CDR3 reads CSAIQGVELFF. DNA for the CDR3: TGCAGTGCCATCCAGGGCGTAGAGCTGTTTTTT.

CDR3 in amino acids: CASSPNLDIPLAKEQFF. The CDR3 nucleotides read TGTGCCAGCAGTCCTAATTTAGACATTCCTCTAGCGAAGGAGCAGTTCTTC. V gene TRBV2 combines with J gene TRBJ2-1, with a weak D call TRBD2 (6 bases). Trimming stripped 5 bases from V and 10 bases from J, with 27 bases between. Per germline, CDR1 SNHLY and CDR2 FYNNEI. The length of the CDR3 is 17 residues.

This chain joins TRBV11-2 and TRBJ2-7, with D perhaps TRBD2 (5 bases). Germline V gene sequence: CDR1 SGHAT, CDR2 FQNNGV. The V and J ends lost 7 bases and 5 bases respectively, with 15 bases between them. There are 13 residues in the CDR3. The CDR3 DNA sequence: TGTGCCAGCACCCTAGGTAGGGAGAACGAGCAGTACTTC. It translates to CASTLGRENEQYF.

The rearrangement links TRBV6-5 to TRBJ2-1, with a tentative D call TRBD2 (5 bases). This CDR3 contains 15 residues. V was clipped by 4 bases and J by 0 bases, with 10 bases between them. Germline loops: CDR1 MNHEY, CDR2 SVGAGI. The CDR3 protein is CASSLVGSSYNEQFF. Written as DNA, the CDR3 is TGTGCCAGCAGTTTAGTGGGGAGCTCCTACAATGAGCAGTTCTTC.

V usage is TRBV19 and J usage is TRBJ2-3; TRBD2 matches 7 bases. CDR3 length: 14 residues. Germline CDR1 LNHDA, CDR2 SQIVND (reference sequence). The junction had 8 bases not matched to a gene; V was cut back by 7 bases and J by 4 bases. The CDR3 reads CASTAGVSPDTQYF. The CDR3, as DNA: TGTGCCAGTACGGCGGGAGTGTCCCCAGATACGCAGTATTTT.

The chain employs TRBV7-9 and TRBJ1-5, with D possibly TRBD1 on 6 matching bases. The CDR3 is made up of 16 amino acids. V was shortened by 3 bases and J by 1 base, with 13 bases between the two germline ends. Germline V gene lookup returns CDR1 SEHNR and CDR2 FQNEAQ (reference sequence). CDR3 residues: CASSFNRVTSNQPQHF. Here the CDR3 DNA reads TGTGCCAGCAGCTTTAACAGGGTCACAAGCAATCAGCCCCAGCATTTT.

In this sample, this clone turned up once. CDR3 nucleotides: TGTGCCAGCAGCTTGACAGGGACTAATGAAAAACTGTTTTTT. Amino acid sequence: CASSLTGTNEKLFF. This chain joins TRBV11-3 and TRBJ1-4; TRBD1 matches at 7 bases. The CDR3 contains 14 residues. From germline, CDR1 is SGHNT and CDR2 YENEEA. Losses at the gene ends were 3 bases for V and 2 bases for J; bases not matched to a gene: 0.

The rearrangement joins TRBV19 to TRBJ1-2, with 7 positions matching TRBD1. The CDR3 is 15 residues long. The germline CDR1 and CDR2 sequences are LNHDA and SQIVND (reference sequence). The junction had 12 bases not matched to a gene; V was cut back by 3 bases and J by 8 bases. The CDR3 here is CASSMATGEIRGYTF. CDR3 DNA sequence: TGTGCCAGTAGTATGGCTACAGGGGAAATACGGGGCTACACCTTC.